The 25 T cell receptor beta chains below come from one sample, sequenced in a study of T cells in Graves' hyperthyroidism and ophthalmopathy. Authors of the study amplified TCR beta CDR3 regions from RNA transcripts. The HTBI primer set served for first-round RT-PCR of the TCR CDR3. TCRdb reanalysed the multiplex PCR reads using MiXCR and keeps one entry per CDR3 protein. The sample contains 500,000 to 650,000 distinct CDR3 sequences, 11% to 15% of which appear only once. Sequenced input: blood. Receptor source: a middle-aged woman with Graves' hyperthyroidism.

This clonotype was counted ten times or more. The chain has TRBV2 and TRBJ1-5; 10 bases are a match to TRBD1. Germline CDR1 is SNHLY and CDR2 is FYNNEI. This CDR3 comprises 15 residues. V lost 6 bases to trimming and J lost 6 bases; unmatched junction nucleotides: 8. The CDR3 sequence is CASRLKGTGVQPQHF. CDR3 nucleotide sequence: TGTGCCAGCAGACTTAAGGGGACAGGGGTTCAGCCCCAGCATTTT.

This clonotype was seen at least ten times. The chain employs TRBV3-1 and TRBJ1-2; D is ambiguous. CDR1 and CDR2 from the germline V gene are LGHDT and YNNKEL (reference sequence). The CDR3 covers 13 residues. Trimming shortened V by 5 bases and J by 8 bases, and 15 bases separated the two germline ends. This chain's CDR3 is CASSLGKGFGYTF. For the CDR3, the DNA is TGTGCCAGCAGCTTAGGGAAGGGCTTCGGCTACACCTTC. The variable domain in full, completed from reference TRBV3-1 and TRBJ1-2, reads DTAVSQTPKYLVTQMGNDKSIKCEQNLGHDTMYWYKQDSKKFLKIMFSYNNKELIINETVPNRFSPKSPDKAHLNLHINSLELGDSAVYFCASSLGKGFGYTFGSGTRLTVV.

The CDR3 DNA reads TGTGCCAGCAGCCGTGATTACTCCTACGAGCAGTACTTC. Translating it yields CASSRDYSYEQYF. The chain carries TRBV7-8 and TRBJ2-7; D not resolved. The germline V gene encodes CDR1 SGHVS and CDR2 FQNEAQ. CDR3 length: 13 amino acids. V was cut by 5 bases and J by 0 bases, with 8 bases left in between.

This clonotype was seen at least ten times. The chain has TRBV5-1 and TRBJ2-5; TRBD2 is a possible D gene (6 bases). V lost 0 bases, J lost 5 bases, and 11 bases lay in between. Germline CDR1 reads SGHRS; CDR2 reads YFSETQ. CDR3 length: 14 amino acids. The CDR3 nucleotides are TGCGCCAGCAGCTTGGGACTAGATCTGGAGACCCAGTACTTC. Protein sequence: CASSLGLDLETQYF.

The chain employs TRBV9 and TRBJ1-4; tentatively, D is TRBD1 (6 bases). Trimming left V 0 bases short and J 0 bases short, with 6 bases between. The CDR3 runs to 15 residues. Per germline, CDR1 SGDLS and CDR2 YYNGEE. DNA of the CDR3: TGTGCCAGCAGCGTAGGGACAGCAACTAATGAAAAACTGTTTTTT. Translating gives CASSVGTATNEKLFF.

This clonotype has at least ten counts. The rearrangement joins TRBV2 to TRBJ1-4; 7 bases agree with TRBD1. The CDR3 is 14 amino acids. From germline, CDR1 is SNHLY and CDR2 FYNNEI. J gave up 6 bases and V 7 bases, and 8 bases lay outside the gene matches. The CDR3 region has the DNA TGTGCCAGCATTGACGACAGGGTTTATGAAAAACTGTTTTTT. Its protein product is CASIDDRVYEKLFF.

Ten or more counts support this clonotype. This chain connects TRBV28 to TRBJ1-6; D not resolved. V was cut by 1 base and J by 6 bases, with 10 bases left in between. CDR3 length: 15 residues. CDR1 and CDR2 from the germline V gene are MDHEN and SYDVKM. The CDR3 reads CASSLSRQFNSPLHF. CDR3 coding DNA: TGTGCCAGCAGTTTATCCAGGCAGTTTAATTCACCCCTCCACTTT.

At least ten counts were recorded for this clonotype. The chain has TRBV2 and TRBJ2-5, with 12 nucleotides matching TRBD2. Germline V gene lookup returns CDR1 SNHLY and CDR2 FYNNEI. Losses at the gene ends were 4 bases for V and 4 bases for J; bases not matched to a gene: 4. The CDR3 is 15 residues long. CDR3 amino acids: CASSGLAGASETQYF. CDR3 sequence (DNA): TGTGCCAGCAGTGGACTAGCGGGAGCCTCAGAGACCCAGTACTTC.

At least ten counts were recorded for this clonotype. The rearrangement links TRBV7-2 to TRBJ2-3, with 11 bases matching TRBD2. Losses at the gene ends were 3 bases for V and 3 bases for J; bases not matched to a gene: 5. Per the germline V gene, CDR1 is SGHTA and CDR2 is FQGNSA. This CDR3 comprises 16 residues. CDR3 DNA sequence: TGTGCCAGCAGCTTTCCCCCTAGCGGGAGGACAGATACGCAGTATTTT. Its translation is CASSFPPSGRTDTQYF.

This clonotype occurred many times. This rearrangement joins TRBV20-1 to TRBJ2-1, with TRBD2 identical over 10 bases. Germline CDR1 reads DFQATT; CDR2 reads SNEGSKA (reference sequence). The CDR3 covers 16 residues. Losses at the gene ends were 0 bases for V and 4 bases for J; bases not matched to a gene: 6. CDR3 in amino acids: CSARDLGLAVYNEQFF. CDR3 nucleotide sequence: TGCAGTGCTAGAGATCTTGGACTAGCGGTTTACAATGAGCAGTTCTTC.

This clonotype was detected ten times or more. The chain joins TRBV6-5 to TRBJ1-2, with no clear D. Germline V gene lookup returns CDR1 MNHEY and CDR2 SVGAGI. The CDR3 is made up of 15 amino acids. V lost 2 bases and J 6 bases, leaving 16 bases between the germline ends. The CDR3 loop reads CASSYLTLLGDGYTF. CDR3 coding DNA: TGTGCCAGCAGTTACCTCACCCTCCTCGGGGATGGCTACACCTTC.

This clonotype came up many times. The chain has TRBV28 and TRBJ1-1; weak D call: TRBD1 (5 bases). Between the trimmed V and J ends, which lost 8 bases and 5 bases, there was a span of 12 bases. The germline V gene has CDR1 MDHEN and CDR2 SYDVKM. This CDR3 contains 12 residues. The CDR3 sequence: CASRRGVTEAFF. CDR3 coding DNA: TGTGCCAGCCGTCGGGGGGTAACTGAAGCTTTCTTT.

This clonotype was recorded at least ten times. V and J are TRBV18 and TRBJ1-4; no clear D. The V gene's germline CDR1 is KGHSH and CDR2 LQKENI. This CDR3 is built from 14 residues. Trimming left V 5 bases short and J 0 bases short, with 7 bases between. The CDR3 DNA sequence: TGTGCCAGCTCATGGGGAACAACTAATGAAAAACTGTTTTTT. The encoded protein is CASSWGTTNEKLFF. The full variable domain, rest sourced from reference TRBV18 and TRBJ1-4, is NAGVMQNPRHLVRRRGQEARLRCSPMKGHSHVYWYRQLPEEGLKFMVYLQKENIIDESGMPKERFSAEFPKEGPSILRIQQVVRGDSAAYFCASSWGTTNEKLFFGSGTQLSVL.

This chain links TRBV14 with TRBJ1-1, with TRBD1 matching over 9 bases. The CDR3 loop spans 18 amino acids. Trimming at V came to 3 bases and at J to 2 bases, leaving 13 bases not matched to a gene. CDR1 is SGHDN and CDR2 is FVKESK in the germline V gene. CDR3 amino acids: CASSHQYLGQGPNTEAFF. DNA of the CDR3: TGTGCCAGCAGCCATCAATACCTGGGACAGGGACCCAACACTGAAGCTTTCTTT.

The J gene is TRBJ1-1, the V gene TRBV6-1; D not certain. Trimming stripped 6 bases from V and 3 bases from J, with 20 bases between. The CDR3 totals 16 residues. The germline V gene encodes CDR1 MNHNS and CDR2 SASEGT. Here the CDR3 DNA reads TGTGCCAGCAGGACCGGAGGTGGAGGGATAGACACTGAAGCTTTCTTT. Its protein is CASRTGGGGIDTEAFF.

This clonotype was observed a few times. The J gene is TRBJ1-6, the V gene TRBV28; D is undetermined. The CDR3 loop spans 14 amino acids. The germline V gene has CDR1 MDHEN and CDR2 SYDVKM. V lost 3 bases and J lost 6, with 9 bases in between. The CDR3 loop is CASSFGPSNSPLHF. As DNA, the CDR3 is TGTGCCAGCAGTTTCGGGCCTTCTAATTCACCCCTCCACTTT.

This sequence joins TRBV2 and TRBJ1-3; D ambiguous. Germline values: CDR1 SNHLY, CDR2 FYNNEI. Trimming took 7 bases from V and 4 from J, leaving 14 bases between them. The CDR3 is made up of 14 amino acids. The CDR3 sequence: CASTPSDVGNTIYF. The CDR3 DNA follows: TGTGCCAGCACTCCAAGTGATGTCGGAAACACCATATATTTT.

This clonotype showed up many times. The V gene is TRBV7-9, the J gene TRBJ1-1; 8 bases map to TRBD1. The CDR3 covers 18 residues. Germline CDR1 SEHNR, CDR2 FQNEAQ (reference sequence). The ends lost 5 bases at V and 1 base at J; junction bases unmatched: 15. This CDR3 is CASSQGVVWQGANTEAFF. CDR3 bases: TGTGCCAGCAGCCAGGGAGTCGTCTGGCAGGGGGCGAACACTGAAGCTTTCTTT.

This clonotype showed up many times. The CDR3 reads CASSLWPSGMSAYNEQFF. CDR3 sequence (DNA): TGTGCCAGCAGTTTGTGGCCTAGCGGGATGTCCGCCTACAATGAGCAGTTCTTC. V gene TRBV12-3 or TRBV12-4 combines with J gene TRBJ2-1, with 9 bases identical to TRBD2. V was clipped by 3 bases and J by 2 bases; unmatched bases: 11. The CDR3 has 18 amino acids.

This clonotype has ten or more counts. The chain is built from TRBV27 and TRBJ2-1; the D is unclear. V gave up 7 bases and J gave up 0 bases, with 13 bases separating them. The CDR3 extends over 15 amino acids. CDR1 and CDR2 from the germline V gene are MNHEY and SMNVEV (reference sequence). The CDR3, as DNA: TGTGCCAGCACGGCAGTTCCGAGCTCCTACAATGAGCAGTTCTTC. This codes for CASTAVPSSYNEQFF.

The chain employs TRBV19 and TRBJ2-1; 7 nucleotides agree with TRBD1. J lost 0 bases, V lost 6 bases, and 5 bases had no gene match. Looked up from germline, CDR1 is LNHDA and CDR2 is SQIVND (reference sequence). The CDR3 has 15 amino acids. In DNA form, the CDR3 reads TGTGCCAGTAGAAGGGACAGAAGCTCCTACAATGAGCAGTTCTTC. Translating it yields CASRRDRSSYNEQFF.

This clonotype was counted many times. V and J are TRBV5-1 and TRBJ2-1, with D possibly TRBD2 on 7 matching bases. The V end was cut by 2 bases, the J end by 7 bases, with 10 bases between. The CDR3 runs to 13 residues. Germline CDR1 SGHRS, CDR2 YFSETQ. The CDR3 coding sequence is TGCGCCAGCAGCTTCGGGGGGCAGAATGAGCAGTTCTTC. Its translation is CASSFGGQNEQFF.

This chain links TRBV12-3 or TRBV12-4 with TRBJ2-3; 10 positions match TRBD2. V dropped 6 bases and J dropped 6; count of bases not matched to a gene: 12. CDR3 length: 16 amino acids. The CDR3 DNA sequence: TGTGCCAGCAGCTGGTTTATAGCGGGAGGTCTGGATACGCAGTATTTT. Translating it yields CASSWFIAGGLDTQYF.

The chain links TRBV20-1 to TRBJ1-5; D remains unclear. Germline CDR1 and CDR2: DFQATT and SNEGSKA (reference sequence). The V end was cut by 0 bases, the J end by 7 bases, with 19 bases between. This CDR3 is 16 amino acids long. The CDR3 is CSARDLLFGVLQPQHF. CDR3 nucleotide sequence: TGCAGTGCTAGAGATCTTTTATTCGGGGTCTTACAGCCCCAGCATTTT.

There are many counts of this clonotype. The J gene is TRBJ2-1, the V gene TRBV6-1, with 7 bases identical to TRBD2. The CDR3 has 13 amino acids. Unmatched junction bases numbered 6, after V lost 8 bases and J lost 5 bases. Germline V lookup: CDR1 MNHNS, CDR2 SASEGT. The CDR3 DNA reads TGTGCCAGCCGCGGGAGCGGCGACAATGAGCAGTTCTTC. It translates to CASRGSGDNEQFF.